The 7 T cell receptor beta chains listed next were all sequenced from one sample in a study of cytomegalovirus exposure and HLA in healthy donors. PCR involved 60 Vbeta and 13 Jbeta primers. Sequencing used immunoSEQ multiplex PCR; TCRdb keeps in-frame clones, though not all of them. The sample has some 65,000 clones; 75% are singletons. Sequencing used PBMCs. These receptors all stem from a middle-aged woman in good health and CMV-seropositive.

This clone appeared once. The V call is TRBV7-9, the J call TRBJ1-6; 7 positions agree with TRBD1. V lost 1 base to trimming and J lost 2 bases; unmatched junction nucleotides: 5. The germline V gene encodes CDR1 SEHNR and CDR2 FQNEAQ (reference sequence). The CDR3 covers 17 residues. The CDR3 loop is CASSLDRGRAYNSPLHF. CDR3 DNA: TGTGCCAGCAGCTTAGATAGGGGGCGCGCCTATAATTCACCCCTCCACTTT.

CDR3 in amino acids: CASSQDWGDSTSGAFF. The DNA of the CDR3 is TGCGCCAGCAGCCAAGACTGGGGGGACTCCACATCGGGAGCTTTCTTT. This chain connects TRBV4-3 to TRBJ1-1, with D possibly being TRBD1 (5 bases). Germline V CDR1 and CDR2: LGHNA, YSLEER. Trimming pared 0 bases from V and 10 bases from J, leaving 21 bases between. This CDR3 spans 16 amino acids.

Only one count was recorded for this clone. The gene calls are TRBV15 and TRBJ1-5; D is uncertain. CDR3 length equals 13 residues. Trimming pared 1 base from V and 8 bases from J, leaving 9 bases between. Per germline, CDR1 LNHNV and CDR2 YYDKDF (reference sequence). The CDR3 reads CATSRGQVEPQHF. CDR3 in DNA: TGTGCCACCAGCAGAGGCCAAGTAGAGCCCCAGCATTTT.

A few counts support this clone. This chain uses TRBV10-2 with TRBJ1-1; 8 bases are shared with TRBD1. Germline CDR1 WSHSY, CDR2 SAAADI. V gave up 3 bases and J gave up 1 base; unmatched junction bases: 7. This CDR3 contains 16 residues. CDR3 amino acids: CASSDLVGQGNTEAFF. CDR3 nucleotides: TGCGCCAGCAGTGACCTAGTAGGACAGGGGAACACTGAAGCTTTCTTT.

This clone was detected only a few times. V and J are TRBV29-1 and TRBJ1-1, with 10 bases aligning to TRBD1. The CDR3 is 14 amino acids. The V gene's germline CDR1 is SQVTM and CDR2 ANQGSEA. The V gene end was trimmed by 7 bases and the J gene end by 3 bases; junction bases not matched to a gene: 8. CDR3 loop: CSGTTGGAYTEAFF. CDR3 nucleotides: TGCAGCGGTACGACAGGGGGCGCATACACTGAAGCTTTCTTT.

The chain is built from TRBV6-1 and TRBJ2-3; D may be TRBD1 (6 bases). Germline loops: CDR1 MNHNS, CDR2 SASEGT. Trimming took 8 bases from V and 0 from J, leaving 9 bases between them. This CDR3 contains 13 residues. The CDR3 DNA follows: TGTGCCAGCGTAAGGGGGAGCACAGATACGCAGTATTTT. Encoded protein: CASVRGSTDTQYF.

DNA of the CDR3: TGTGCCAGCAGTCGAGGTCCGTCCTACGAGCAGTACTTC. Translation gives CASSRGPSYEQYF. The chain uses TRBV28 and TRBJ2-7; no reliable D call. The germline CDR1 and CDR2 sequences are MDHEN and SYDVKM. V lost 5 bases and J 1 base, leaving 9 bases between the germline ends. CDR3 size: 13 residues.